This section outlines one T cell receptor beta chain sequence together with its context. Then a second PCR, running roughly 7 to 11 cycles, was carried out with a sample-barcoded 5' primer and a J-beta primer mix. TCRdb passed the 5' RACE reads through MiXCR, listing each CDR3 protein once. The sample shows under 1 million distinct CDR3 sequences, under 45% of them seen only once. This sample was included in a study of blood T cells in healthy people across ages. The CDR3 length is 16 residues. Germline V CDR1 and CDR2: SQVTM, ANQGSEA. Trimming removed 7 bases from V and 4 bases from J, with 23 bases in between.

The clonotype comes from a man in his fifties or sixties in good health. The sample taken for sequencing was blood. V and J are TRBV29-1 and TRBJ1-5; perhaps TRBD1 as D (6 bases). CDR3 coding DNA: TGCAGCGCCGAGAGACAGGTTCTGGGGAAAAATCAGCCCCAGCATTTT. Amino acid sequence: CSAERQVLGKNQPQHF.